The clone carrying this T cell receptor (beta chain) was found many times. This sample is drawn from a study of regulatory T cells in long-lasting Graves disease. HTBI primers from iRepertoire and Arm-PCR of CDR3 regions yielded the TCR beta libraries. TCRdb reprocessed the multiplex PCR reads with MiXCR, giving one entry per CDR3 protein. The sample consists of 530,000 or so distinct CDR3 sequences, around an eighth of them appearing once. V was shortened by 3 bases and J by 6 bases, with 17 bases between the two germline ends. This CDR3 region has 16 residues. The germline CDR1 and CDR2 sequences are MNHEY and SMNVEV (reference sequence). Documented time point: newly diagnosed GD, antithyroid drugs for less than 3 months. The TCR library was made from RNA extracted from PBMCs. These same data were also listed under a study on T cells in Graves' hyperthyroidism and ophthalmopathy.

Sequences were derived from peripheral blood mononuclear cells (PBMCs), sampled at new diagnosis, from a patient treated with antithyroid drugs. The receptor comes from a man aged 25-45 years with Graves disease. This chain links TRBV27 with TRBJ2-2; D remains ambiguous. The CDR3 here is CASSFAVARRPGELFF. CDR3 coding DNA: TGTGCCAGCAGTTTTGCGGTAGCTCGGCGTCCCGGGGAGCTGTTTTTT.